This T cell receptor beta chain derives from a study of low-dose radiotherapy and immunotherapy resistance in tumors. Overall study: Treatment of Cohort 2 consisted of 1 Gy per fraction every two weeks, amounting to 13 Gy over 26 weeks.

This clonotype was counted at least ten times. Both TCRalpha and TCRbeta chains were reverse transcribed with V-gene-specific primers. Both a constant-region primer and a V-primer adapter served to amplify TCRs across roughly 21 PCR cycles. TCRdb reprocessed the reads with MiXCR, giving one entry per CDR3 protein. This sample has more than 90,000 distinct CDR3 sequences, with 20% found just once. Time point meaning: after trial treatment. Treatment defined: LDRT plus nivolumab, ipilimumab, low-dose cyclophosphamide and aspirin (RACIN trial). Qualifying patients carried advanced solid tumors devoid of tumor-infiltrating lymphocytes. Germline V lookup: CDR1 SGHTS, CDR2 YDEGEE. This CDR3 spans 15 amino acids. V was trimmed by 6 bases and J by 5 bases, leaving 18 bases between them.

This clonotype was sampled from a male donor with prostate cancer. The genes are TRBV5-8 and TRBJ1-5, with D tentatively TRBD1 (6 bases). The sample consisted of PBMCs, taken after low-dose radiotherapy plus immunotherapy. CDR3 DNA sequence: TGTGCCAGCAACCAACAGGGCTCGGCGCATCAGCCCCAGCATTTT. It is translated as CASNQQGSAHQPQHF.